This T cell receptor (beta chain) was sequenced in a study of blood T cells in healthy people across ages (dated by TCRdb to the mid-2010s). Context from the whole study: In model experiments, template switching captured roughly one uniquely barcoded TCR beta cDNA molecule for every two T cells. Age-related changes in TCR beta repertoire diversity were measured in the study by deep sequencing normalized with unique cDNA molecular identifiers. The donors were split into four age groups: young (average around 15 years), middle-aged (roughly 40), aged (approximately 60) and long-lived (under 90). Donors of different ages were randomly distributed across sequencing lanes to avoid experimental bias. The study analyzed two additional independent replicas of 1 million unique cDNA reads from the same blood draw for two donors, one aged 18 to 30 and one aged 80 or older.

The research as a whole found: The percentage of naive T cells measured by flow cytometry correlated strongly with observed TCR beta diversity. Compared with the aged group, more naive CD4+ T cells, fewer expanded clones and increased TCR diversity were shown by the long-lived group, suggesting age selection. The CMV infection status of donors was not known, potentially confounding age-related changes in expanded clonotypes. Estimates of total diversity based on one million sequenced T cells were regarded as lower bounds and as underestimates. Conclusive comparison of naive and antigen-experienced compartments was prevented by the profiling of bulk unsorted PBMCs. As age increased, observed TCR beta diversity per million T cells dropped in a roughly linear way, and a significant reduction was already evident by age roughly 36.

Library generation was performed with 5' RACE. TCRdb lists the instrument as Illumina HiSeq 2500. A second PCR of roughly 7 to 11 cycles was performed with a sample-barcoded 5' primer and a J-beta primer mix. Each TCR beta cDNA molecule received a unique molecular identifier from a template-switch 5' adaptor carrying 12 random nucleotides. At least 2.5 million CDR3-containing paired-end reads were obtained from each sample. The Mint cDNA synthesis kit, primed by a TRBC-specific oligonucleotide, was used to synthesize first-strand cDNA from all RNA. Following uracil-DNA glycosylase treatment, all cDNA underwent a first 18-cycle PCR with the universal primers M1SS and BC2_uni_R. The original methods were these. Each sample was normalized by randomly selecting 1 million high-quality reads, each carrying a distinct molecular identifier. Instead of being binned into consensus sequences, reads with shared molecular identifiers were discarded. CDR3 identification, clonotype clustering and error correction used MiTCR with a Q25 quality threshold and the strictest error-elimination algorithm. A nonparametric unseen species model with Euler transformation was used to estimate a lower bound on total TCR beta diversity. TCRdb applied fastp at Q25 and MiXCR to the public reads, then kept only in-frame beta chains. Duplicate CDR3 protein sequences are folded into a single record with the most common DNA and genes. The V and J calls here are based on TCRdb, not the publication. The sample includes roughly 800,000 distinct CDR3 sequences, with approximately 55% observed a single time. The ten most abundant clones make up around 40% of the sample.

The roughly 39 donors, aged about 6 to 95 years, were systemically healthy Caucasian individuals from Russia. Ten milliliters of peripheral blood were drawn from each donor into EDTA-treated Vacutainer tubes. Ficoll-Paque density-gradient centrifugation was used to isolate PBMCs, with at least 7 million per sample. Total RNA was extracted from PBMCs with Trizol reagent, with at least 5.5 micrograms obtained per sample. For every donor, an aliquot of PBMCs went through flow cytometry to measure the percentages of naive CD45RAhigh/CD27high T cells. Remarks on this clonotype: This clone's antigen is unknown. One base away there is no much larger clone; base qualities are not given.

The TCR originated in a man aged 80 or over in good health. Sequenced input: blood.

CDR3 loop: CASSQDRVGQPQHF. The bases are TGTGCCAGCAGCCAAGACAGGGTTGGACAGCCCCAGCATTTT. The V and J segments used are TRBV4-2 and TRBJ1-5, with a tentative D gene TRBD1 over 5 matching bases. For CDR1 and CDR2, the germline V gene lists LGHNA and YNFKEQ. From cysteine to phenylalanine, the CDR3 is 14 amino acids long. Only the CDR3 portion is preserved as DNA: 42 bases, with reading frame beginning at the first base. V loses 0 bases of germline sequence and J loses 7 bases, and the interval between the two ends is 10 bases.